This T cell receptor beta chain was captured by sequencing in a study of blood T cell repertoires in COVID-19. Study at large: The study drew acute and convalescent COVID-19 samples from the United States, Italy and Spain. Sources were T cells, B-cell-depleted T cells, or PBMCs; the material itself was cDNA or gDNA.

The CDR3 loop spans 13 amino acids. Losses at the gene ends were 1 base for V and 14 bases for J; bases not matched to a gene: 6. Per the germline V gene, CDR1 is SGHNT and CDR2 is YENEEA. In the study's own analysis: Estimated nucleated cell counts came from reference gene primer amplification. The assay was immunoSEQ multiplex PCR, and TCRdb's table has in-frame clones only and misses some. V and J calls and clone size are given by that table; D and trimming were obtained from the DNA. The table has 200,000 to 300,000 clones, approximately 89% seen once. Sequencing used peripheral blood. The chain couples TRBV11-3 to TRBJ2-1; 9 bases agree with TRBD2. The clonotype comes from a man in his forties who had recovered from COVID-19. The CDR3 here is CASSLGAGGPEFF. DNA for the CDR3: TGTGCCAGCAGCTTAGGGGCGGGGGGGCCTGAGTTCTTC.